The 23 T cell receptor beta chains listed next were all sequenced from one sample in a study of T-cell memory formation after mild COVID-19 (dated by TCRdb to the early 2020s). Library generation was performed with 5' RACE. Sequencing relied on an Illumina NovaSeq 6000. TCRdb reanalyzed the raw reads on its own, using fastp at Q25 for trimming and MiXCR for clone calling, and kept in-frame beta chains. Merged by CDR3 protein, the rows form single entries marked with the most common genes and DNA. Counted in this sample were nearly 250,000 distinct CDR3 sequences; just over 15% of them appeared once. The ten largest clones capture 2.1% of the sample. Sequenced material: PBMCs or a T cell subset sorted from them (not recorded which). Source of these receptors: an adult woman who had mild COVID-19 (a few samples of this study predate the infection). The sample titles of this study are shuffled in the database, so cell type and time point are left out; the donor was told from shared clones.

This clonotype turned up a few times. This chain connects TRBV4-2 to TRBJ2-2; 12 positions match TRBD2. The CDR3 sequence is 17 residues long. V lost 4 bases to trimming and J lost 1 base; unmatched junction nucleotides: 4. Per the germline V gene, CDR1 is LGHNA and CDR2 is YNFKEQ. The CDR3 here is CASSPRLAGVNTGELFF. The CDR3 coding sequence is TGTGCCAGCAGCCCTAGACTAGCGGGAGTGAACACCGGGGAGCTGTTTTTT.

The chain joins TRBV5-4 to TRBJ2-1, with D possibly being TRBD2 (6 bases). Germline CDR1 SGHNT, CDR2 YYREEE (reference sequence). This CDR3 contains 15 residues. Trimming stripped 0 bases from V and 3 bases from J, with 10 bases between. CDR3 bases: TGTGCCAGCAGCTTGGCCGCTAGCGACTACAATGAGCAGTTCTTC. Translating gives CASSLAASDYNEQFF.

The chain is built from TRBV5-1 and TRBJ2-5; 7 nucleotides match TRBD2. Germline lookup yields CDR1 SGHRS and CDR2 YFSETQ. The CDR3 totals 16 residues. The J segment lost 4 bases and the V segment lost 3 bases, leaving 12 bases of the junction unmatched. This chain's CDR3 is CASSSGLGSMRETQYF. CDR3 coding DNA: TGCGCCAGCAGCTCCGGACTAGGTTCGATGCGAGAGACCCAGTACTTC.

The gene calls are TRBV7-9 and TRBJ1-2, with TRBD1 identical over 8 bases. Germline CDR1 SEHNR, CDR2 FQNEAQ (reference sequence). The CDR3 contains 16 residues. Trimming cost V 3 bases and J 4 bases; bases outside gene matches: 10. The CDR3 loop is CASSFLGTGATYGYTF. The CDR3 DNA is TGTGCCAGCAGCTTTCTCGGGACAGGAGCAACCTATGGCTACACCTTC. Drawing the rest from reference TRBV7-9 and TRBJ1-2, the complete variable domain is DTGVSQNPRHKITKRGQNVTFRCDPISEHNRLYWYRQTLGQGPEFLTYFQNEAQLEKSRLLSDRFSAERPKGSFSTLEIQRTEQGDSAMYLCASSFLGTGATYGYTFGSGTRLTVV.

This clonotype showed up many times. An end of the junction differs from the germline gene, which may be a read error. The genes are TRBV12-3 or TRBV12-4 and TRBJ2-3; no clear D. This CDR3 is built from 11 residues. The chain's CDR3 is CASSLADTQYF. The CDR3 nucleotides are TGTGCCAGCAGCTTAGCCGATACGCAGTATTTT.

V and J are TRBV20-1 and TRBJ2-3; 8 positions match TRBD1. Trimming removed 7 bases from V and 2 bases from J; junction bases left unmatched: 5. The germline V gene encodes CDR1 DFQATT and CDR2 SNEGSKA (reference sequence). The CDR3 sequence is 13 residues long. The CDR3 protein is CSVPGGATDTQYF. The DNA for the CDR3 is TGCAGTGTCCCAGGGGGCGCCACAGATACGCAGTATTTT.

V gene TRBV7-3 combines with J gene TRBJ1-1, with 7 bases lining up with TRBD1. The CDR3 runs to 14 residues. The V gene's germline CDR1 is SGHTA and CDR2 FQGTGA. V trimming: 6 bases; J trimming: 5 bases; junction bases outside the gene matches: 9. The CDR3 reads CASSSQGRGTEAFF. In DNA form, the CDR3 reads TGTGCCAGCAGTTCACAGGGGAGAGGTACTGAAGCTTTCTTT. The full variable domain, in which reference TRBV7-3 and TRBJ1-1 provide the parts outside the CDR3, is GAGVSQTPSNKVTEKGKYVELRCDPISGHTALYWYRQSLGQGPEFLIYFQGTGAADDSGLPNDRFFAVRPEGSVSTLKIQRTERGDSAVYLCASSSQGRGTEAFFGQGTRLTVV.

This chain connects TRBV24-1 to TRBJ1-4, with a weak D call TRBD1 (6 bases). Germline V gene lookup returns CDR1 KGHDR and CDR2 SFDVKD. Trimming stripped 4 bases from V and 11 bases from J, with 13 bases between. The CDR3 runs 13 residues. The CDR3 reads CATSDPTGWKLFF. CDR3 DNA sequence: TGTGCCACCAGTGACCCAACAGGGTGGAAACTGTTTTTT.

The chain uses TRBV20-1 and TRBJ2-7; no reliable D call. Germline CDR1 and CDR2: DFQATT and SNEGSKA (reference sequence). V was cut by 5 bases and J by 3 bases, with 11 bases left in between. The CDR3 totals 12 residues. Here the CDR3 DNA reads TGCAGTGCTCGTCCCTTGGACTACGAGCAGTACTTC. It specifies CSARPLDYEQYF.

There are a few counts of this clonotype. The chain is built from TRBV27 and TRBJ1-2; 9 positions agree with TRBD1. The CDR3 consists of 15 residues. Unmatched junction bases numbered 4, after V lost 0 bases and J lost 5 bases. CDR1 and CDR2 (germline): MNHEY, SMNVEV (reference sequence). CDR3 nucleotide sequence: TGTGCCAGCAGTTTATCGTGGGACAGGGCTTATGGCTACACCTTC. Protein: CASSLSWDRAYGYTF.

The sample holds a few counts of this clonotype. The chain has TRBV10-3 and TRBJ1-1, with D maybe TRBD1 (5 bases). V was shortened by 0 bases and J by 2 bases, with 10 bases between the two germline ends. Germline CDR1 is ENHRY and CDR2 is SYGVKD. The CDR3 is made up of 15 amino acids. In DNA form, the CDR3 reads TGTGCCATCAGTGAGTCAGGACAAACCAACACTGAAGCTTTCTTT. Translation gives CAISESGQTNTEAFF.

This clonotype was found a few times. The V and J genes are TRBV7-9 and TRBJ2-3, with D uncertain. This CDR3 has 15 residues. Trimming pared 0 bases from V and 2 bases from J, leaving 9 bases between. Looked up from germline, CDR1 is SEHNR and CDR2 is FQNEAQ (reference sequence). This chain's CDR3 is CASSLAGATTDTQYF. DNA for the CDR3: TGTGCCAGCAGCTTAGCAGGCGCTACCACAGATACGCAGTATTTT.

A few counts support this clonotype. The V call is TRBV6-5, the J call TRBJ2-1, with 8 bases identical to TRBD1. The V and J ends lost 5 bases and 9 bases, in that order; junction bases with no gene match: 6. The germline CDR1 and CDR2 sequences are MNHEY and SVGAGI. The CDR3 is 13 residues long. The CDR3 sequence: CASSHDRGGEQFF. In DNA, the CDR3 is TGTGCCAGCAGTCATGACAGGGGAGGTGAGCAGTTCTTC.

This clonotype was found a few times. This chain joins TRBV25-1 and TRBJ2-7; D is undetermined. V shed 3 bases and J shed 0 bases, with 12 bases lying between them. Germline V CDR1 and CDR2: MGHDK, SYGVNS. This CDR3 contains 15 residues. In nucleotides, the CDR3 is TGTGCCAGCAGTGAGAGTGGCAGGTCCTCCTACGAGCAGTACTTC. Protein product: CASSESGRSSYEQYF.

V gene TRBV6-5 combines with J gene TRBJ2-1; 9 bases are a match to TRBD2. Germline V gene lookup returns CDR1 MNHEY and CDR2 SVGAGI. The CDR3 spans 16 residues. The V and J ends lost 4 bases and 6 bases, in that order; junction bases with no gene match: 10. The DNA for the CDR3 is TGTGCCAGCAGTTCCCTTAGCGGGAGAAAGGCCAATGAGCAGTTCTTC. Protein: CASSSLSGRKANEQFF.

In its sample, this clonotype was seen a few times. The rearrangement joins TRBV10-3 to TRBJ2-4; no firm D call. The germline V gene has CDR1 ENHRY and CDR2 SYGVKD. The CDR3 is 13 amino acids. V was pared by 3 bases and J by 2 bases, with 5 bases between. This CDR3 is CAISESTKNIQYF. CDR3 coding DNA: TGTGCCATCAGTGAATCGACCAAAAACATTCAGTACTTC.

This clonotype was seen ten or more times. The J gene is TRBJ1-1, the V gene TRBV7-6; perhaps TRBD1 as D (5 bases). The CDR3 is 14 amino acids. Trimming stripped 5 bases from V and 1 base from J, with 11 bases between. Germline loops: CDR1 SGHVS, CDR2 FNYEAQ. The chain's CDR3 is CASSPGHRNTEAFF. The CDR3 DNA reads TGTGCCAGCAGCCCCGGACACCGGAACACTGAAGCTTTCTTT.

The CDR3 region is CASRIGQGGTGELFF. Written as DNA, the CDR3 is TGTGCCAGCAGGATAGGACAGGGCGGCACCGGGGAGCTGTTTTTT. This chain connects TRBV12-3 or TRBV12-4 to TRBJ2-2; 8 bases fit TRBD1. CDR3 length: 15 residues. V lost 6 bases to trimming and J lost 4 bases; unmatched junction nucleotides: 7.

This clonotype was found a few times. V and J are TRBV3-1 and TRBJ2-3; perhaps TRBD1 as D (6 bases). The CDR3 has 18 amino acids. CDR1 LGHDT and CDR2 YNNKEL come from the germline V gene (reference sequence). The V end was cut by 4 bases, the J end by 0 bases, with 20 bases between. The CDR3, as DNA: TGTGCCAGCAGCCGTCGATACACAGGACAGATAAGCACAGATACGCAGTATTTT. Amino acids: CASSRRYTGQISTDTQYF.

Comment on this clonotype: No conserved phenylalanine or tryptophan ends this CDR3, so it is likely a read error. The rearrangement joins TRBV7-9 to TRBJ2-3, with 7 bases fitting TRBD2. CDR3 length: 15 residues. Germline values: CDR1 SEHNR, CDR2 FQNEAQ (reference sequence). V lost 0 bases to trimming and J lost 2 bases; unmatched junction nucleotides: 2. The CDR3 nucleotides are TGTGCCAGCAGCTTAGCGCGGGGGTACACAGATACGCAGTATCTT. This translates into CASSLARGYTDTQYL.

DNA for the CDR3: TGTGCCAGTAGTCGGCAGGCCAACGAGCAGTACTTC. Translation: CASSRQANEQYF. V and J are TRBV19 and TRBJ2-7, with D hard to call. In germline, CDR1 is LNHDA, CDR2 SQIVND (reference sequence). Trimming removed 5 bases from V and 5 bases from J, with 10 bases in between. The CDR3 is 12 residues long.

The sample holds a few counts of this clonotype. The chain has TRBV12-3 or TRBV12-4 and TRBJ1-6; D remains unclear. The CDR3 consists of 13 residues. The V gene lost 5 bases and the J gene lost 4 bases, with 6 bases spanning the gap. The CDR3 coding sequence is TGTGCCAGCAGTCAGACTTATAATTCACCCCTCCACTTT. Translation gives CASSQTYNSPLHF.

Ten or more counts support this clonotype. The V gene is TRBV25-1, the J gene TRBJ2-5; D is perhaps TRBD1 (5 bases). The CDR3 is made up of 15 amino acids. Trimming cost V 5 bases and J 0 bases, with 13 bases left between them. From germline, CDR1 is MGHDK and CDR2 SYGVNS. The DNA of the CDR3 is TGTGCCAGCAGTCCCCTGACAGCCTACCAAGAGACCCAGTACTTC. It encodes CASSPLTAYQETQYF. The full variable domain, its missing parts supplied by reference TRBV25-1 and TRBJ2-5, is EADIYQTPRYLVIGTGKKITLECSQTMGHDKMYWYQQDPGMELHLIHYSYGVNSTEKGDLSSESTVSRIRTEHFPLTLESARPSHTSQYLCASSPLTAYQETQYFGPGTRLLVL.